This is a list of T cell receptor beta chains from one sample in a study of cytomegalovirus exposure and HLA in healthy donors. Data came from immunoSEQ multiplex PCR; TCRdb stores just in-frame clones and leaves some out. The repertoire includes about 130,000 clones, approximately 82% of them detected once, and around 3% sits in the top ten. Material for sequencing was PBMCs. All receptors come from a boy younger than 10 in good health and CMV-seronegative. Both conserved end residues are part of each CDR3. D genes are given only for firm matches. Some rows mark clone size as missing; the rest say once, few, many or name a class of expanded clone.

TRBV5-5,TRBJ2-2,TRBD1,NA,TGTGCCAGCAGTACTAGGGGGGACAGGGGTTTGAGCGGGGAGCTGTTTTTT,CASSTRGDRGLSGELFF
TRBV6-4,TRBJ2-1,TRBD1,NA,TGTGCCAGCAGTGAGGGGACAGGGGGTAACAATGAGCAGTTCTTC,CASSEGTGGNNEQFF
TRBV6-6,TRBJ2-5,TRBD1,NA,TGTGCCAGCAGTCCCACAGGGGCCTCGGGGGAGACCCAGTACTTC,CASSPTGASGETQYF
TRBV7-9,TRBJ1-2,NA,NA,TGTGCCAGCAGCCCCCCCCAGGCCTATAACTATGGCTACACCTTC,CASSPPQAYNYGYTF
TRBV19,TRBJ2-1,TRBD1,once,TGTGCCAGTAGTCCCGGGACAGGGAGCTCCTACAATGAGCAGTTCTTC,CASSPGTGSSYNEQFF
TRBV11-2,TRBJ2-1,NA,NA,TGTGCCAGCAGCTTAGGACACGGCGGGGGCGGGGTCCCCTACAATGAGCAGTTCTTC,CASSLGHGGGGVPYNEQFF
TRBV7-8,TRBJ1-1,TRBD1,NA,TGTGCCAGCAGCTTAGTACAGGGGCCGAACACTGAAGCTTTCTTT,CASSLVQGPNTEAFF
TRBV9,TRBJ1-1,NA,NA,TGTGCCAGCAGCCAAGACGGACAGTATTATGAAGCTTTCTTT,CASSQDGQYYEAFF
TRBV27,TRBJ2-3,NA,NA,TGTGCCAGCAGTCCTACTCCAGATACGCAGTATTTT,CASSPTPDTQYF
TRBV19,TRBJ2-1,NA,few,TGTGCCAGTAGTATACGGGAGTTAGACTACAATGAGCAGTTCTTC,CASSIRELDYNEQFF
TRBV5-1,TRBJ1-3,TRBD1,NA,TGCGCCAGCAGCTCATTACCGCAGGGGGAATCTGGAAACACCATATATTTT,CASSSLPQGESGNTIYF
TRBV10-2,TRBJ1-2,NA,NA,TGCGCCAGCAGTGACCCGGGGGGTTCCCACGGCTACACCTTC,CASSDPGGSHGYTF
TRBV5-1,TRBJ2-1,NA,NA,TGCGCCAGCAGCTTGGAAAGCGGCAACAATGAGCAGTTCTTC,CASSLESGNNEQFF
TRBV5-6,TRBJ1-3,NA,few,TGTGCCAGCAGCCCCGAGATATCTGGAAACACCATATATTTT,CASSPEISGNTIYF
TRBV5-6,TRBJ1-5,TRBD1,once,TGTGCCAGCAGCTTACACCTCGGGACAGCCACCTATAGCAATCAGCCCCAGCATTTT,CASSLHLGTATYSNQPQHF
TRBV7-2,TRBJ2-3,NA,NA,TGTGCCAGCAGCTTAAGGGGGGGCCGCACAGATACGCAGTATTTT,CASSLRGGRTDTQYF
TRBV7-2,TRBJ1-2,NA,NA,TGTGCCAGCAGCTTAGGAGGGAGGGGTGGCTACACCTTC,CASSLGGRGGYTF
TRBV30,TRBJ2-1,NA,few,TGTGCCTGGAGTGTACTGGGGCTGGATGAGCAGTTCTTC,CAWSVLGLDEQFF
TRBV10-3,TRBJ1-1,TRBD1,NA,TGTGCCATCAGGGGGGGACAGGATTTGTTCGGGACTGAAGCTTTCTTT,CAIRGGQDLFGTEAFF
TRBV30,TRBJ1-2,NA,NA,TGTGCCTGGAGCGAAACTACAAGATCCTATGGCTACACCTTC,CAWSETTRSYGYTF
TRBV4-1,TRBJ1-2,NA,NA,TGCGCCAGCAGCCAAGAGGCTCAGGGAGGGCTCTATGGCTACACCTTC,CASSQEAQGGLYGYTF
TRBV6-1,TRBJ1-6,NA,NA,TGTGCCAGCAGTGATGGGGCAGCCCAAGCCCTCCACTTT,CASSDGAAQALHF
TRBV4-3,TRBJ2-1,TRBD2,NA,TGCGCCAGCACATGGACTAGCGGGACCTACAATGAGCAGTTCTTC,CASTWTSGTYNEQFF
TRBV6-6,TRBJ1-5,NA,NA,TGTGCCAGCAGCCAACGGGAGAATCAGCCCCAGCATTTT,CASSQRENQPQHF
TRBV7-2,TRBJ2-7,NA,NA,TGTGCCAGCACCTTGGACAGCACCTACGAGCAGTACTTC,CASTLDSTYEQYF
TRBV5-6,TRBJ2-1,TRBD1,NA,TGTGCCAGCTCCCTACAGGGGGCGGGGTACAATGAGCAGTTCTTC,CASSLQGAGYNEQFF
TRBV30,TRBJ2-1,NA,many,TGTGCCTGCATTCCCGGAGATAGCGGTGAGCAGTTCTTC,CACIPGDSGEQFF
TRBV7-6,TRBJ1-6,NA,NA,TGTGCCAGCAGCTTAGTATCGGAGCATAATTCACCCCTCCACTTT,CASSLVSEHNSPLHF
TRBV19,TRBJ2-2,NA,NA,TGTGCCAGTAGCTTCGCCTCAGGGGATCGCACCGGGGAGCTGTTTTTT,CASSFASGDRTGELFF
TRBV7-6,TRBJ1-1,TRBD1,NA,TGTGCCAGCAGCTTAGGGGGACAGGGGACGACGGCTGAAGCTTTCTTT,CASSLGGQGTTAEAFF
TRBV5-1,TRBJ2-1,NA,NA,TGCGCCAGCCAGGGCCGGTCAACTCGGGACACAACCCTTAGGAATGAGCAGTTCTTC,CASQGRSTRDTTLRNEQFF
TRBV7-9,TRBJ2-1,NA,NA,TGTGCCAGCAGCTTCCAGGGTAATGAGCAGTTCTTC,CASSFQGNEQFF
TRBV28,TRBJ2-3,NA,NA,TGTGCCAGCAGCTTGGGGGCGGAAAGCACAGATACGCAGTATTTT,CASSLGAESTDTQYF
TRBV28,TRBJ2-2,NA,NA,TGTGCCAGCACACCAGCGTTATTGAGGGCCCCGGTCGGGGAGCTGTTTTTT,CASTPALLRAPVGELFF
TRBV19,TRBJ1-1,TRBD1,NA,TGTGCCAGTAGTTCGCGGACAGGGGAAGGGACTGAAGCTTTCTTT,CASSSRTGEGTEAFF
TRBV6-1,TRBJ1-1,TRBD1,NA,TGTGCCAGCAGTGACCGGGTCACGGGACAGAGTGAAGCTTTCTTT,CASSDRVTGQSEAFF
TRBV7-9,TRBJ1-2,NA,NA,TGTGCCAGCAGCCCAACGGACACCGACGACTATGGCTACACCTTC,CASSPTDTDDYGYTF
TRBV2,TRBJ2-3,TRBD2,NA,TGTGCCAGCCCCTGGGGAGGCGGGAGGCCCGGTAGCACAGATACGCAGTATTTT,CASPWGGGRPGSTDTQYF
TRBV2,TRBJ1-5,NA,NA,TGTGCCAGCAGCCTACAGGGAGCTAATCAGCCCCAGCATTTT,CASSLQGANQPQHF